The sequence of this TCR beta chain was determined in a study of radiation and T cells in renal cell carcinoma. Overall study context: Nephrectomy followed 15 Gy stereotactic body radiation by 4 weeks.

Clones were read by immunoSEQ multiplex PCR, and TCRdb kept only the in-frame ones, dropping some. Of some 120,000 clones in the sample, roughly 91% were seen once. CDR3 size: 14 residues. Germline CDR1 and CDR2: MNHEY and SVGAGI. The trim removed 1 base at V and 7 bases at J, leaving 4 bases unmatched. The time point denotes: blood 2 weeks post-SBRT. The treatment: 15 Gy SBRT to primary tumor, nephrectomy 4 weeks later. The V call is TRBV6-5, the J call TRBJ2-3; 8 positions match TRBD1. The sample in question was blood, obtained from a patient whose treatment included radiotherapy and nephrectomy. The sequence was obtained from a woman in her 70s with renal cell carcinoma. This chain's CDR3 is CASSYWTGSNTQYF. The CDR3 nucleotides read TGTGCCAGCAGTTACTGGACAGGGTCAAATACGCAGTATTTT.